The subject of this entry is one T cell receptor (beta chain). What this receptor recognizes is not known. No quality values exist for individual bases; no much larger clone is one base distant. The sample's time point, from its label and the paper: baseline before first vaccination. Vaccinee samples were obtained from the UK trials COV001 and COV002, which included a single-blind randomized controlled phase 2/3 trial of AZD1222 (ChAdOx1 nCoV-19) in healthy adults. For TCRbeta chain sequencing, PBMC samples from trial participants were taken at day 0 and at day 28 after the second dose. The record originates from a study of T cell responses to AZD1222 COVID-19 vaccine (dated by TCRdb to the early 2020s). In terms of the full investigation: Because spike-specific TCR depth and breadth did not differ between the two schedules, AZD1222 recipients who got a second dose at roughly 4 weeks were pooled with those who got a second dose at roughly 12 weeks. TCR sequencing covered some 240 trial participants: 200 to 220 given two doses of AZD1222 and around 25 given two doses of MenACWY control vaccine. Trial participants were enrolled by age into subgroups of 18-55, 56-69 and 70-plus years, and roughly 150, 30 and 60 TCR-sequenced participants, respectively, were included in these subgroups.

Summary of the overall study and its limitations: A significant rise in spike-specific TCR breadth and depth was observed after two AZD1222 doses relative to day 0 and relative to MenACWY recipients. Most participants were white British and females outnumbered males, and the authors suggested that clonal diversity may have been underestimated. The whole spike protein was spanned by vaccine-associated CD4 TCRs, and dominant responses were seen in regions 160-218 and 743-854. Nearly half of unique spike-specific TCRs reportedly recognized epitopes outside regions mutated in the B.1.351 and B.1.1.7 variants. No day 14 peak-response samples were available, so repertoires were characterized only after the peak T cell response. The 56-69-year group was small, and its depth increase did not reach significance, likely because of low power. Conclusions about previously exposed vaccinees were limited because only six AZD1222 recipients were SARS-CoV-2 seropositive at baseline.

For this chain, trimming is 4 bases at the V end and 6 bases at the J end, and the number of junction bases without a gene match is 2. For CDR1 and CDR2, the germline V gene lists SGHTA and FQGTGA. From the cysteine through the phenylalanine, the CDR3 covers 13 amino acids. The entry retains the CDR3 DNA only, 39 bases that are in frame from base 1. The CDR3 regions of human TCRbeta chains were analyzed by immunosequencing. The published analysis was carried out like this. Repertoire TCRs were checked for matches against a reference library of SARS-CoV-2-specific TCRs that had been generated using the MIRA antigen-specificity platform. Breadth meant the fraction of unique TCRs that were SARS-CoV-2-associated, whereas depth meant the fraction of total T cells that were SARS-CoV-2-associated. Using the MIRA data, each spike-specific TCR was assigned both to the spike region to which the TCR was reactive and to a CD4 or CD8 class. Log10-transformed breadth and depth values were compared by one-way ANOVA with Sidak's multiple comparisons tests. TCRdb carries this immuneACCESS record with in-frame sequences only. Its versions omit some clonotypes, under half of them owing to an unresolved V gene in the studies checked, with the rest unexplained. D and trimming were read from the DNA, whereas the V and J calls and clone size are those reported in that table. Present in this sample are about 93,000 clones, 80% to 90% of which were seen just once. The leading ten clones occupy 6.3% of the sample.

The chain is made from TRBV7-3 and TRBJ2-1; 8 central nucleotides agree with TRBD2. The sample was peripheral blood, taken on day 0 of AZD1222 vaccination. This TCR derives from an adult in good health. In nucleotides, the sequence is TGTGCCAGCAGCTCCGGGACTAGCAATGAGCAGTTCTTC. This yields the protein CASSSGTSNEQFF.